This is a list of T cell receptor beta chains from one sample in a study of blood T cell repertoires in COVID-19. Sequencing was performed with immunoSEQ multiplex PCR; in TCRdb, only in-frame clones are kept and a portion is missing. The sample carries about 70,000 clones, roughly 89% recorded once. Sequencing used peripheral blood. Receptors originate from a woman of 80 years or more with acute or convalescent COVID-19. Each CDR3 is given with its conserved first and last residue. A D gene is named only where the DNA matches it firmly. The size entry is marked missing in some rows and otherwise reads once, few, many or a size class.

TRBD1	TRBV28	.	TRBJ2-7	CASSLSGQGYSYEQYF	TGTGCCAGCAGTTTGTCGGGACAGGGTTACTCCTACGAGCAGTACTTC
TRBD2	TRBV9	.	TRBJ2-7	CASSAGIAGLYEQYF	TGTGCCAGCAGCGCAGGGATAGCGGGACTCTACGAGCAGTACTTC
TRBD1	TRBV3-1/TRBV3-2	.	TRBJ2-1	CASSPRAGGLNEQFF	TGTGCCAGCAGCCCCCGAGCAGGGGGCCTAAATGAGCAGTTCTTC
.	TRBV29-1	.	TRBJ1-3	CSVAWSSGNTIYF	TGCAGCGTAGCATGGAGTTCTGGAAACACCATATATTTT
TRBD2	TRBV5-1	.	TRBJ2-7	CASSSGGSYEQYF	TGCGCCAGCAGCTCTGGCGGGAGTTACGAGCAGTACTTC
TRBD1	TRBV28	few	TRBJ1-4	CASKITGTAGIEKLFF	TGTGCCAGCAAAATTACCGGGACAGCAGGGATCGAAAAACTGTTTTTT
TRBD1	TRBV2	medium-sized	TRBJ2-7	CASSAGTVLYEQYF	TGTGCCAGCAGCGCCGGGACAGTTCTCTACGAGCAGTACTTC
.	TRBV10-3	.	TRBJ1-1	CAISRQGMNTEAFF	TGTGCCATCAGCCGCCAGGGGATGAACACTGAAGCTTTCTTT
.	TRBV28	.	TRBJ1-5	CASSKNQGQTQPQHF	TGTGCCAGCAGTAAAAACCAGGGACAAACTCAGCCCCAGCATTTT
TRBD1	TRBV5-6	.	TRBJ1-1	CASSYEQGAYTEAFF	TGTGCCAGCAGCTACGAACAGGGGGCCTACACTGAAGCTTTCTTT
.	TRBV7-9	.	TRBJ1-2	CASSGFGQMSYGYTF	TGTGCCAGCAGCGGGTTTGGGCAGATGTCTTATGGCTACACCTTC
.	TRBV19	.	TRBJ1-5	CASSMDLREPLRPQHF	TGTGCCAGTAGTATGGACCTCCGGGAGCCCTTGCGGCCCCAGCATTTT
TRBD1	TRBV10-2	.	TRBJ2-7	CASSEFLGDRSYEQYF	TGCGCCAGCAGTGAGTTTCTAGGGGACAGAAGCTACGAGCAGTACTTC
.	TRBV19	.	TRBJ1-2	CASSISHREYTF	TGTGCCAGTAGTATATCCCACAGGGAATACACCTTC
.	TRBV7-2	.	TRBJ1-5	CASSFRTADAGQPQHF	TGTGCCAGCAGCTTTAGAACTGCGGATGCGGGGCAGCCCCAGCATTTT
.	TRBV30	.	TRBJ1-2	CAWSVREGYTF	TGTGCCTGGAGTGTACGGGAAGGCTACACCTTC
TRBD1	TRBV5-4	.	TRBJ1-1	CASSFGQALEAFF	TGTGCCAGCAGCTTCGGACAGGCCCTTGAAGCTTTCTTT
.	TRBV19	.	TRBJ1-5	CASSDRQSNQPQHF	TGTGCCAGTAGTGACCGACAGAGCAATCAGCCCCAGCATTTT
.	TRBV3-1/TRBV3-2	.	TRBJ1-1	CASSLRQMNTEAFF	TGTGCCAGCAGCCTGCGACAGATGAACACTGAAGCTTTCTTT
.	TRBV30	.	TRBJ1-2	CAWRDPQGTRAYGYTF	TGTGCCTGGAGGGATCCTCAGGGGACAAGGGCCTATGGCTACACCTTC
TRBD2	TRBV24-1	.	TRBJ2-7	CATSDNSGSPYEQYF	TGTGCCACCAGTGACAATAGCGGGAGCCCCTACGAGCAGTACTTC
.	TRBV5-1	.	TRBJ2-2	CASSFLGQRTGELFF	TGCGCCAGCAGCTTTCTAGGACAGAGGACCGGGGAGCTGTTTTTT
TRBD1	TRBV6-6	.	TRBJ2-7	CASTDPGQGAYEQYF	TGTGCCAGCACGGACCCGGGACAGGGGGCGTACGAGCAGTACTTC
.	TRBV5-6	.	TRBJ1-1	CASSGSGEAFF	TGTGCCAGCAGCGGATCAGGTGAAGCTTTCTTT
.	TRBV21-1	.	TRBJ1-5	CASSKVTGNQPQHF	TGTGCCAGCAGCAAAGTGACAGGTAATCAGCCCCAGCATTTT
.	TRBV3-1/TRBV3-2	.	TRBJ1-2	CASSQETRWGLGYTF	TGTGCCAGCAGCCAAGAAACTCGATGGGGGCTAGGCTACACCTTC
TRBD2	TRBV9	few	TRBJ2-4	CASSTSGENIQYF	TGTGCCAGCAGTACTAGCGGGGAAAACATTCAGTACTTC
.	TRBV14	.	TRBJ1-1	CASSQHLNTEAFF	TGTGCCAGCAGCCAACATCTGAACACTGAAGCTTTCTTT
.	TRBV5-1	once	TRBJ2-6	CASSSPRSLGANVLTF	TGCGCCAGCAGCTCACCTAGATCTCTGGGGGCCAACGTCCTGACTTTC
.	TRBV21-1	.	TRBJ2-2	CASSKVGMNSGTGGTGELFF	TGTGCCAGCAGCAAAGTAGGGATGAATTCGGGGACAGGGGGGACCGGGGAGCTGTTTTTT
.	TRBV6-5	.	TRBJ1-1	CASNRQMNTEAFF	TGTGCCAGCAACCGACAGATGAACACTGAAGCTTTCTTT
.	TRBV19	.	TRBJ2-7	CASTSDRVGGYEQYF	TGTGCCAGTACCTCGGACAGAGTGGGAGGGTACGAGCAGTACTTC
.	TRBV5-4	.	TRBJ1-1	CASSPAGENTEAFF	TGTGCCAGCAGTCCCGCAGGGGAGAACACTGAAGCTTTCTTT
.	TRBV5-1	.	TRBJ1-1	CASSRGLNTEAFF	TGCGCCAGCAGTCGTGGGCTTAACACTGAAGCTTTCTTT
TRBD2	TRBV3-1/TRBV3-2	.	TRBJ2-5	CASSQVSAGGPKTQYF	TGTGCCAGCAGCCAAGTATCAGCGGGGGGGCCGAAGACCCAGTACTTC
TRBD2	TRBV9	.	TRBJ2-5	CASSPPPASGSETQYF	TGTGCCAGCAGCCCCCCACCGGCTAGCGGATCAGAGACCCAGTACTTC
.	TRBV2	.	TRBJ2-1	CASRAALDEQFF	TGTGCCAGCAGGGCGGCTTTGGATGAGCAGTTCTTC
.	TRBV28	.	TRBJ1-2	CASSYSGGVAFGYTF	TGTGCCAGCAGTTACTCCGGGGGGGTAGCATTTGGCTACACCTTC
.	TRBV28	.	TRBJ1-4	CASSSGGRGLFF	TGTGCCAGCAGTTCCGGCGGGAGGGGACTGTTTTTT
.	TRBV18	.	TRBJ2-7	CASSPRLANPHEQYF	TGTGCCAGCTCACCACGGCTAGCGAATCCCCACGAGCAGTACTTC
TRBD1	TRBV27	.	TRBJ2-7	CASSPWGAGQGGEQYF	TGTGCCAGCAGTCCATGGGGTGCGGGACAGGGTGGCGAGCAGTACTTC
.	TRBV6-1	.	TRBJ2-7	CASSELSRWSYEQYF	TGTGCCAGCAGTGAATTGTCCAGGTGGTCCTACGAGCAGTACTTC
TRBD2	TRBV19	.	TRBJ2-5	CASSIRLAGKGMETQYF	TGTGCCAGTAGTATTAGACTAGCGGGTAAGGGCATGGAGACCCAGTACTTC
.	TRBV7-2	.	TRBJ2-7	CASRRDFSSYEQYF	TGTGCCAGCAGGCGGGACTTCTCCTCCTACGAGCAGTACTTC
TRBD1	TRBV19	few	TRBJ1-2	CASTTPGTGNYGYTF	TGTGCCAGTACCACACCCGGGACAGGGAACTATGGCTACACCTTC
TRBD1	TRBV5-1	.	TRBJ2-1	CASSLVGQSSYNEQFF	TGCGCCAGCAGCTTGGTGGGACAGAGCTCCTACAATGAGCAGTTCTTC
.	TRBV6-4	once	TRBJ2-2	CASSRSAGPRSTGELFF	TGTGCCAGCAGTCGGAGTGCAGGGCCTCGGAGCACCGGGGAGCTGTTTTTT
.	TRBV30	.	TRBJ1-1	CAWRSRENTEAFF	TGTGCCTGGAGATCGAGGGAGAACACTGAAGCTTTCTTT
TRBD1	TRBV6-5	once	TRBJ1-5	CASRPGQGYQPQHF	TGTGCCAGCAGACCCGGACAGGGGTATCAGCCCCAGCATTTT